Only a few counts were recorded for the clone carrying this T cell receptor beta chain. Its matching antigen is unknown. Deletions cut 0 bases from V and 1 base from J, with 8 bases between. This CDR3 region has 16 residues. Germline loops: CDR1 SGHRS, CDR2 YFSETQ. The data were taken from a study of CD8+CD57+ T cells in acquired aplastic anemia. Looking at the study overall: Isolated CD4+ and CD8+ cells, once sorted, yielded DNA averaging around 3 ug.

Findings and caveats of the study: No significant difference in CD8+ Simpson's diversity was found between patients and controls.

All sequencing subjects had displayed CD8+CD57+ cell expansion on flow cytometry. Everyone among the patients had severe acquired aplastic anemia. Among the patients, none had received any therapy at the time of blood sampling. For CDR3 and TCR beta VDJ profiling, genomic DNA was the template used. TCRdb reprocessed the reads via MiXCR and lists one record per CDR3 protein. The sample holds around 430,000 distinct CDR3 sequences; about a third are singletons and the top ten take less than 0.85%. The V call is TRBV5-1, the J call TRBJ2-6, with D unclear. The TCR comes from a human donor with aplastic anemia. The sequencing input was sorted CD4+, CD8+, or CD8+CD57+ T cells (not recorded which) from PBMCs. The CDR3 DNA is TGCGCCAGCAGCTTGGTGACCGGGTCTGGGGCCAACGTCCTGACTTTC. The encoded protein is CASSLVTGSGANVLTF.